The 3 T cell receptor beta chains presented below share a single source sample, sequenced in a study of T cells expressing NK-cell markers. TCRdb reprocessed the 5' RACE reads; each CDR3 protein has one entry and no DNA is given. In total, the table holds about half a million distinct CDR3 sequences. Sequencing was carried out using blood T cells: a sorted CD56 or NKG2C T cell subset, CD4+ or CD8+ T cells, or bulk PBMC T cells (not recorded which). The receptors stem from a woman aged 45-65 years in good health.

This chain links TRBV12-3 or TRBV12-4 with TRBJ2-5; absent DNA, TCRdb's TRBD1 call cannot be checked. The CDR3 has 15 residues. CDR3 sequence: CASSQTGGARETQYF.

The chain joins TRBV4-1 to TRBJ1-6; without DNA, the TCRdb call of TRBD1 cannot be checked. This CDR3 is built from 16 residues. Per the germline V gene, CDR1 is MGHRA and CDR2 is YSYEKL. CDR3 protein: CASSQVVRVRDSPLHF.

The V gene is TRBV4-1, the J gene TRBJ1-2; TCRdb reports TRBD1, a call that lacks DNA to check it against. CDR1 MGHRA and CDR2 YSYEKL come from the germline V gene. This CDR3 is 15 amino acids long. The CDR3: CASSHESTGDYGYTF.